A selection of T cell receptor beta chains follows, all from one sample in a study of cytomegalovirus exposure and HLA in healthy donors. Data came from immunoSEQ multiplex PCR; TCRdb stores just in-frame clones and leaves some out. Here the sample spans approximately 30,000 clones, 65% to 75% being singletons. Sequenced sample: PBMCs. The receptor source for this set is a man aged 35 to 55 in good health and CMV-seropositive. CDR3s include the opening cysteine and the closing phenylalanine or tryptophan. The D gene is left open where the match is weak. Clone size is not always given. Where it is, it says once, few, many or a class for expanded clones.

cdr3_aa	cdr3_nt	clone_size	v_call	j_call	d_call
CASSVAGSRGWTEAFF	TGTGCCAGCAGCGTCGCAGGGTCCCGGGGGTGGACTGAAGCTTTCTTT	few	TRBV5-4	TRBJ1-1	-
CASSLGTLPGHQETQYF	TGCGCCAGCAGCTTGGGGACTCTTCCGGGCCACCAAGAGACCCAGTACTTC	-	TRBV5-1	TRBJ2-5	-
CAWRASGGGQPQHF	TGTGCCTGGAGGGCCTCAGGGGGTGGTCAGCCCCAGCATTTT	-	TRBV30	TRBJ1-5	TRBD1
CASSPLAGSSYEQYF	TGTGCCAGCAGTCCTTTAGCGGGGAGCTCCTACGAGCAGTACTTC	-	TRBV2	TRBJ2-7	TRBD2
CASSLRGTGNTGELFF	TGTGCCAGCAGCTTACGGGGGACGGGGAACACCGGGGAGCTGTTTTTT	few	TRBV7-3	TRBJ2-2	-
CASSLSGAYNSPLHF	TGTGCCAGCAGCCTCTCAGGCGCCTATAATTCACCCCTCCACTTT	-	TRBV7-9	TRBJ1-6	-
CASSLTGGVSEKLFF	TGCGCCAGCAGCTTAACAGGGGGCGTAAGTGAAAAACTGTTTTTT	-	TRBV5-1	TRBJ1-4	TRBD1
CASSLGLGGRGNEKLFF	TGTGCCAGCAGCTTAGGGCTGGGGGGACGGGGAAATGAAAAACTGTTTTTT	-	TRBV7-2	TRBJ1-4	-
CASSVGPGQPQHF	TGTGCCAGCAGCGTAGGACCGGGTCAGCCCCAGCATTTT	-	TRBV9	TRBJ1-5	-
CATSNARGVTTEAFF	TGTGCCACCAGCAATGCACGGGGGGTCACCACTGAAGCTTTCTTT	few	TRBV15	TRBJ1-1	-
CASRISGSGGELFF	TGTGCCAGCAGGATTAGCGGGTCGGGCGGGGAGCTGTTTTTT	few	TRBV5-4	TRBJ2-2	TRBD2
CASSEGPGTNQPQHF	TGTGCCAGCAGCGAGGGGCCGGGGACTAATCAGCCCCAGCATTTT	-	TRBV9	TRBJ1-5	-
CASSTDPQGADTEAFF	TGTGCCAGCAGTACAGATCCACAGGGAGCGGACACTGAAGCTTTCTTT	medium-sized	TRBV6-6	TRBJ1-1	-
CAIKPGQGNSNEQFF	TGTGCCATCAAACCCGGGCAGGGGAATTCCAATGAGCAGTTCTTC	once	TRBV10-3	TRBJ2-1	-
CASSGGTGEGETQYF	TGCGCCAGCAGCGGGGGGACAGGGGAAGGGGAGACCCAGTACTTC	-	TRBV5-1	TRBJ2-5	TRBD1
CASSPFRGAYNEQFF	TGTGCCAGCAGCCCGTTCAGGGGCGCCTACAATGAGCAGTTCTTC	-	TRBV11-3	TRBJ2-1	-
CASRAGTGGWGETQYF	TGTGCCAGCAGGGCCGGGACAGGGGGCTGGGGAGAGACCCAGTACTTC	-	TRBV11-2	TRBJ2-5	TRBD1
CAISPSPLHF	TGTGCCATCAGTCCATCACCCCTCCACTTT	-	TRBV10-3	TRBJ1-6	-
CASSSQGSGSPLHF	TGCGCCAGCAGCTCGCAGGGGAGTGGTTCACCCCTCCACTTT	few	TRBV5-1	TRBJ1-6	-
CASSFEGAGGYTF	TGTGCCAGCAGTTTTGAGGGGGCCGGTGGCTACACCTTC	-	TRBV6-4	TRBJ1-2	TRBD1
CASRPTSNQPQHF	TGTGCCAGCAGGCCTACCAGCAATCAGCCCCAGCATTTT	once	TRBV6-5	TRBJ1-5	-
CASSSSIAGVGDTQYF	TGTGCCAGCAGCTCCAGCATAGCGGGGGTGGGAGATACGCAGTATTTT	once	TRBV9	TRBJ2-3	TRBD2
CASSLVGTASYNEQFF	TGCGCCAGCAGCTTGGTGGGGACTGCTTCCTACAATGAGCAGTTCTTC	-	TRBV5-1	TRBJ2-1	-
CSARDYTEAFF	TGCAGTGCTAGGGACTACACTGAAGCTTTCTTT	-	TRBV20-1	TRBJ1-1	-
CASSLLGGPNEKLFF	TGTGCCAGCAGTTTATTGGGGGGTCCTAATGAAAAACTGTTTTTT	few	TRBV27	TRBJ1-4	-
CASSLLAGGPSYNEQFF	TGTGCCAGCAGCTTACTAGCGGGGGGGCCTTCCTACAATGAGCAGTTCTTC	-	TRBV11-2	TRBJ2-1	TRBD2
CASSFWTGEEQYF	TGTGCCAGCAGTTTTTGGACAGGCGAGGAGCAGTACTTC	-	TRBV27	TRBJ2-7	TRBD1
CASRYLTSSTEAFF	TGTGCCAGCAGGTACCTGACTTCGAGCACTGAAGCTTTCTTT	-	TRBV7-8	TRBJ1-1	-
CASSPAGGGYTF	TGTGCCAGCAGTCCCGCCGGAGGTGGCTACACCTTC	-	TRBV6-6	TRBJ1-2	-
CASSPDPGQGNQPQHF	TGTGCCAGCAGCCCAGACCCGGGACAGGGGAATCAGCCCCAGCATTTT	few	TRBV5-5	TRBJ1-5	TRBD1
CASSSTQGPGNQPQHF	TGTGCCAGCAGTTCAACACAGGGGCCGGGCAATCAGCCCCAGCATTTT	-	TRBV27	TRBJ1-5	TRBD1
CASSFSGNEQFF	TGTGCCAGCAGCTTTTCGGGGAATGAGCAGTTCTTC	-	TRBV5-5	TRBJ2-1	-
CASSLAELKAGELFF	TGCGCCAGCAGCTTGGCGGAGCTAAAGGCCGGGGAGCTGTTTTTT	-	TRBV5-1	TRBJ2-2	-
CASRRRTSGISDEQFF	TGTGCCAGCAGGAGAAGGACTAGCGGTATCTCGGATGAGCAGTTCTTC	-	TRBV5-8	TRBJ2-1	TRBD2
CASSQTSGGARDTQYF	TGTGCCAGCAGCCAGACTAGCGGGGGGGCCAGAGATACGCAGTATTTT	-	TRBV2	TRBJ2-3	TRBD2
CASSDRGASYEQYF	TGTGCCAGCAGCGACAGGGGAGCCTCCTACGAGCAGTACTTC	once	TRBV7-9	TRBJ2-7	TRBD1
CASRLQGVREYF	TGTGCCAGCAGGCTACAGGGTGTGAGGGAGTACTTC	-	TRBV6-5	TRBJ2-5	-
CAWRASQNTEAFF	TGTGCCTGGAGAGCGAGCCAGAACACTGAAGCTTTCTTT	-	TRBV30	TRBJ1-1	-
CASSWDRGTSGEYNEQFF	TGTGCCAGCAGCTGGGACAGGGGGACTAGCGGGGAGTACAATGAGCAGTTCTTC	-	TRBV7-2	TRBJ2-1	TRBD2
CSVVQGDSYEQYF	TGCAGCGTCGTTCAGGGGGACTCCTACGAGCAGTACTTC	-	TRBV29-1	TRBJ2-7	TRBD1
CASSIRGELYEQYF	TGTGCCAGCAGTATCAGGGGAGAATTGTACGAGCAGTACTTC	-	TRBV27	TRBJ2-7	-
CASRGGWAGEQYF	TGTGCCAGCAGGGGGGGGTGGGCAGGCGAGCAGTACTTC	-	TRBV27	TRBJ2-7	TRBD2
CASRPSTGEVEKLFF	TGTGCCAGCAGACCTTCGACAGGGGAGGTAGAAAAACTGTTTTTT	-	TRBV6-5	TRBJ1-4	TRBD1
CASSLGPSGGASDTQYF	TGTGCCAGCAGCTTAGGACCAAGCGGGGGGGCATCAGATACGCAGTATTTT	-	TRBV7-3	TRBJ2-3	TRBD2
CASSPTGFDYGYTF	TGTGCCAGCAGCCCGACAGGGTTTGACTATGGCTACACCTTC	-	TRBV5-4	TRBJ1-2	TRBD1
CASSASGTTSSYEQYF	TGTGCCAGCAGCGCATCCGGGACAACTAGCTCCTACGAGCAGTACTTC	-	TRBV7-8	TRBJ2-7	-
CASIPANYEQYF	TGTGCCAGTATTCCCGCAAATTACGAGCAGTACTTC	-	TRBV19	TRBJ2-7	-
CASGSSGPGDSPLHF	TGTGCTAGTGGCAGCTCGGGACCGGGGGATTCACCCCTCCACTTT	-	TRBV12-5	TRBJ1-6	-
CASSWEGRVNEQFF	TGTGCCAGCAGCTGGGAGGGTAGGGTCAATGAGCAGTTCTTC	few	TRBV5-6	TRBJ2-1	TRBD2
CASSQAGGSSTDTQYF	TGTGCCAGCAGCCAAGCAGGGGGTAGTAGCACAGATACGCAGTATTTT	-	TRBV4-2	TRBJ2-3	TRBD1
CASSIPSTDTQYF	TGTGCCAGCAGCATCCCTAGCACAGATACGCAGTATTTT	few	TRBV7-9	TRBJ2-3	-
CASTPPTGTEDSPLHF	TGTGCCAGCACCCCCCCGACAGGGACCGAGGATTCACCCCTCCACTTT	-	TRBV28	TRBJ1-6	TRBD1
CASSSQLAGGQETQYF	TGTGCCAGCAGCTCGCAGCTAGCGGGGGGCCAAGAGACCCAGTACTTC	-	TRBV7-7	TRBJ2-5	TRBD2
CASSVGRVEETQYF	TGTGCCAGCAGTGTTGGCAGGGTCGAAGAGACCCAGTACTTC	few	TRBV2	TRBJ2-5	-
CASSASFVGGMANEKLFF	TGTGCCAGTAGTGCCTCCTTTGTAGGGGGAATGGCTAATGAAAAACTGTTTTTT	-	TRBV19	TRBJ1-4	-
CASSQDLNRYGYTF	TGCGCCAGCAGCCAAGATCTGAACAGATATGGCTACACCTTC	-	TRBV4-1	TRBJ1-2	-
CASSSTGGLGEQYF	TGTGCCAGCAGTTCAACAGGGGGCTTGGGCGAGCAGTACTTC	-	TRBV27	TRBJ2-7	TRBD1
CASSRQGGLNTEAFF	TGTGCCAGCAGCCGCCAGGGTGGCCTAAACACTGAAGCTTTCTTT	-	TRBV7-2	TRBJ1-1	-
CASSQPGQGGEQYF	TGCGCCAGCAGTCAGCCAGGACAGGGCGGGGAGCAGTACTTC	-	TRBV5-1	TRBJ2-7	TRBD1